This is a list of T cell receptor beta chains from one sample in a study of blood T cell repertoires in COVID-19. Assay: immunoSEQ multiplex PCR; the TCRdb copy retains only in-frame clones and omits some. Of 40,000 to 45,000 clones in the sample, about 85% were seen once. The sequenced material came from peripheral blood. Receptors were obtained from a man in his sixties with acute or convalescent COVID-19. Each CDR3 is given with its conserved first and last residue. D genes are given only for firm matches. Only part of the rows carry a size: once, few, many, or a class if the clone is expanded.

CDR3 protein: CAWSRGWYGYTF; CDR3 DNA: TGTGCCTGGAGTAGGGGTTGGTATGGCTACACCTTC; clone size: once; V gene: TRBV30; D gene: -; J gene: TRBJ1-2; CDR3 length: 12
CDR3 protein: CASSMDRDDYEAFF; CDR3 DNA: TGTGCCAGTAGTATGGACAGGGATGACTATGAAGCTTTCTTT; clone size: -; V gene: TRBV19; D gene: TRBD1; J gene: TRBJ1-1; CDR3 length: 14
CDR3 protein: CSARGGDTQYF; CDR3 DNA: TGCAGTGCTAGAGGCGGAGATACGCAGTATTTT; clone size: -; V gene: TRBV20-1; D gene: -; J gene: TRBJ2-3; CDR3 length: 11
CDR3 protein: CAWSAGTGSSYEQYF; CDR3 DNA: TGTGCCTGGAGTGCCGGGACAGGTAGCTCCTACGAGCAGTACTTC; clone size: -; V gene: TRBV30; D gene: TRBD1; J gene: TRBJ2-7; CDR3 length: 15
CDR3 protein: CASSGGDREYYQPQHF; CDR3 DNA: TGTGCCAGCAGTGGGGGGGACAGGGAATATTATCAGCCCCAGCATTTT; clone size: -; V gene: TRBV25-1; D gene: TRBD1; J gene: TRBJ1-5; CDR3 length: 16
CDR3 protein: CASSPPSTDTQYF; CDR3 DNA: TGTGCCAGCTCACCTCCGAGCACAGATACGCAGTATTTT; clone size: -; V gene: TRBV18; D gene: -; J gene: TRBJ2-3; CDR3 length: 13
CDR3 protein: CASTSARGSYEQYF; CDR3 DNA: TGTGCCAGCACCTCCGCTAGGGGCTCCTACGAGCAGTACTTC; clone size: -; V gene: TRBV7-8; D gene: -; J gene: TRBJ2-7; CDR3 length: 14
CDR3 protein: CASSQEGGAFKQFF; CDR3 DNA: TGTGCCAGCAGCCAAGAGGGGGGAGCATTTAAGCAGTTCTTC; clone size: -; V gene: TRBV3-1/TRBV3-2; D gene: -; J gene: TRBJ2-1; CDR3 length: 14
CDR3 protein: CASSFRAGGAGELFF; CDR3 DNA: TGCGCCAGCAGCTTCCGGGCGGGGGGAGCCGGGGAGCTGTTTTTT; clone size: -; V gene: TRBV5-1; D gene: TRBD2; J gene: TRBJ2-2; CDR3 length: 15
CDR3 protein: CASSTLDRGRDEQYF; CDR3 DNA: TGCGCCAGCAGCACCTTGGACAGGGGGCGCGACGAGCAGTACTTC; clone size: -; V gene: TRBV5-1; D gene: TRBD1; J gene: TRBJ2-7; CDR3 length: 15
CDR3 protein: CASSLGGTNQETQYF; CDR3 DNA: TGTGCCAGCAGCTTGGGCGGGACTAATCAGGAGACCCAGTACTTC; clone size: -; V gene: TRBV5-4; D gene: TRBD2; J gene: TRBJ2-5; CDR3 length: 15
CDR3 protein: CASSRAFGQSSTDTQYF; CDR3 DNA: TGCGCCAGCAGCCGGGCCTTTGGACAATCTAGCACAGATACGCAGTATTTT; clone size: -; V gene: TRBV4-3; D gene: -; J gene: TRBJ2-3; CDR3 length: 17
CDR3 protein: CASIIRGENGYTF; CDR3 DNA: TGCGCCAGCATTATTAGGGGTGAGAATGGCTACACCTTC; clone size: -; V gene: TRBV5-1; D gene: -; J gene: TRBJ1-2; CDR3 length: 13
CDR3 protein: CASSPAGTADGTQYF; CDR3 DNA: TGTGCCAGCAGTCCGGCCGGGACAGCAGACGGGACCCAGTACTTC; clone size: -; V gene: TRBV6-5; D gene: TRBD1; J gene: TRBJ2-5; CDR3 length: 15
CDR3 protein: CASRSRRGTDTQYF; CDR3 DNA: TGTGCCAGCAGATCAAGGCGGGGGACAGATACGCAGTATTTT; clone size: -; V gene: TRBV3-1/TRBV3-2; D gene: TRBD2; J gene: TRBJ2-3; CDR3 length: 14
CDR3 protein: CASSVRTSGGSYNEQFF; CDR3 DNA: TGTGCCAGCAGCGTGAGGACTAGCGGGGGGTCTTACAATGAGCAGTTCTTC; clone size: -; V gene: TRBV2; D gene: TRBD2; J gene: TRBJ2-1; CDR3 length: 17
CDR3 protein: CASSPIPSYSYNEQFF; CDR3 DNA: TGCGCCAGCAGCCCAATTCCATCCTACTCCTACAATGAGCAGTTCTTC; clone size: -; V gene: TRBV5-1; D gene: -; J gene: TRBJ2-1; CDR3 length: 16
CDR3 protein: CASSPGSGTVNTEAFF; CDR3 DNA: TGTGCCAGCTCACCAGGGTCTGGGACAGTGAACACTGAAGCTTTCTTT; clone size: -; V gene: TRBV18; D gene: TRBD1; J gene: TRBJ1-1; CDR3 length: 16
CDR3 protein: CSAAGGYGYTF; CDR3 DNA: TGCAGTGCTGCTGGAGGTTATGGCTACACCTTC; clone size: -; V gene: TRBV20-1; D gene: -; J gene: TRBJ1-2; CDR3 length: 11
CDR3 protein: CASSSETQETQYF; CDR3 DNA: TGTGCCAGCAGTTCGGAGACCCAAGAGACCCAGTACTTC; clone size: -; V gene: TRBV6-5; D gene: -; J gene: TRBJ2-5; CDR3 length: 13
CDR3 protein: CASSPRTSGDYNEQFF; CDR3 DNA: TGTGCCAGCAGCCCCCGGACTAGCGGGGACTACAATGAGCAGTTCTTC; clone size: -; V gene: TRBV6-2/TRBV6-3; D gene: TRBD2; J gene: TRBJ2-1; CDR3 length: 16
CDR3 protein: CAISVGQGNTEAFF; CDR3 DNA: TGTGCCATCAGCGTCGGACAGGGGAACACTGAAGCTTTCTTT; clone size: -; V gene: TRBV10-3; D gene: TRBD1; J gene: TRBJ1-1; CDR3 length: 14
CDR3 protein: CASSQGDTPYQETQYF; CDR3 DNA: TGTGCCAGCAGCCAAGGTGACACTCCGTACCAAGAGACCCAGTACTTC; clone size: once; V gene: TRBV3-1/TRBV3-2; D gene: -; J gene: TRBJ2-5; CDR3 length: 16
CDR3 protein: CASSQATGAPDTQYF; CDR3 DNA: TGTGCCAGCAGTCAGGCGACAGGGGCCCCAGATACGCAGTATTTT; clone size: -; V gene: TRBV5-4; D gene: TRBD1; J gene: TRBJ2-3; CDR3 length: 15
CDR3 protein: CASSDGVAPSTDTQYF; CDR3 DNA: TGTGCCAGCAGTGATGGCGTAGCTCCTAGCACAGATACGCAGTATTTT; clone size: -; V gene: TRBV25-1; D gene: -; J gene: TRBJ2-3; CDR3 length: 16
CDR3 protein: CASSDDRDAMYF; CDR3 DNA: TGTGCCAGCAGTGATGACAGGGACGCCATGTATTTT; clone size: -; V gene: TRBV2; D gene: TRBD1; J gene: TRBJ2-3; CDR3 length: 12